This T cell receptor beta chain was profiled in a study of CD8 T cells in ankylosing spondylitis. In TCRdb, the 5' RACE reads were re-called with MiXCR into one record per CDR3 protein. The data contain under 250,000 distinct CDR3 sequences, around 7.9% of them singletons. This clonotype was recorded many times. Its antigen is undetermined. The study's findings and limits: For ankylosing spondylitis blood, a TCR beta motif of eight or nine highly homologous variants appeared characteristic.

This sequence originates from a male donor with ankylosing spondylitis. The specimen sequenced was blood, either unsorted or a sorted T cell fraction (not recorded which).

The CDR3 coding sequence is TGTGCCAGCAGTTACTCAGATCCGCCCCAGCATTTT. Protein product: CASSYSDPPQHF. The chain carries TRBV6-2 or TRBV6-3 and TRBJ1-5; D ambiguous. Germline CDR1 MNHEY, CDR2 SVGEGT. The V end lost 0 bases, the J end lost 9 bases, and 6 bases lay between the germline ends. The CDR3 totals 12 residues.